This entry describes one T cell receptor (beta chain). Antigen specificity is unknown. These data belong to a study of cytomegalovirus exposure and HLA in healthy donors. The table came from immunoSEQ multiplex PCR; TCRdb's copy has only in-frame clones and leaves some out. The sample lists about 360,000 clones, 75% to 90% occurring once. Per germline, CDR1 SGHTA and CDR2 FQGNSA. The V segment lost 1 base and the J segment 3 bases; nucleotides outside the gene matches: 12. The CDR3 totals 18 residues. Study results and limitations: According to the study, some 160 TCR beta chains were cytomegalovirus-associated. In vitro testing confirmed a few CMV-associated chains as specific for CMV antigens.

The specimen was PBMCs. The sequence was obtained from a woman younger than 30 in good health and CMV-seronegative. The chain uses TRBV7-2 and TRBJ2-4, with TRBD2 identical over 7 bases. The DNA for the CDR3 is TGTGCCAGCAGCTTAGGGCCCCGGCCAAGCGGGAACAAAAACATTCAGTACTTC. This sequence encodes CASSLGPRPSGNKNIQYF.